Presented here are 5 T cell receptor beta chains from one specimen sequenced in a study of cytomegalovirus exposure and HLA in healthy donors. A multiplex PCR was run with 60 Vbeta primers and 13 Jbeta primers. Measured with immunoSEQ multiplex PCR; TCRdb has only the in-frame clones, and not every one. Seen here are 150,000 to 200,000 clones, almost 80% observed once, and the top ten hold about 1%. Sequencing was carried out using PBMCs. The receptors here all came from a woman aged 50 to 60 in good health and CMV-seropositive.

This chain links TRBV4-2 with TRBJ2-2; 7 bases match TRBD1. The junction had 5 bases not matched to a gene; V was cut back by 4 bases and J by 0 bases. This CDR3 comprises 16 residues. The germline CDR1 and CDR2 sequences are LGHNA and YNFKEQ. CDR3 sequence: CASSLYQGANTGELFF. The CDR3 DNA reads TGTGCCAGCAGCCTGTATCAGGGGGCGAACACCGGGGAGCTGTTTTTT.

The chain is built from TRBV29-1 and TRBJ2-7; maybe TRBD1 (6 bases). CDR1 and CDR2 (germline): SQVTM, ANQGSEA. V was pared by 2 bases and J by 2 bases, with 13 bases between. This CDR3 contains 14 residues. The CDR3 DNA is TGCAGCGTTGAATCCCGGGACATCCCCTACGAGCAGTACTTC. Encoded protein: CSVESRDIPYEQYF.

This chain connects TRBV6-6 to TRBJ1-3; 7 bases are shared with TRBD1. With 5 bases clipped from V and 5 bases from J, the junction kept 9 bases outside the gene matches. Germline CDR1 is MNHNY and CDR2 is SVGAGI (reference sequence). CDR3 length: 15 residues. CDR3 coding DNA: TGTGCCAGCAGTACCGGGACAGTATCAAGAAACACCATATATTTT. Translation gives CASSTGTVSRNTIYF.

The gene calls are TRBV2 and TRBJ2-7; 9 bases line up with TRBD1. The germline V gene encodes CDR1 SNHLY and CDR2 FYNNEI. Germline trimming cut 6 bases from V and 0 bases from J; bases unmatched to any gene: 18. CDR3 size: 19 residues. The CDR3 here is CASSLYRDRVELVSYEQYF. CDR3 nucleotide sequence: TGTGCCAGCAGCCTTTACCGGGACAGGGTCGAATTAGTCTCCTACGAGCAGTACTTC.

The rearrangement joins TRBV19 to TRBJ1-2; D is perhaps TRBD1 (6 bases). The V end lost 5 bases, the J end lost 4 bases, and 11 bases lay between the germline ends. Germline CDR1 reads LNHDA; CDR2 reads SQIVND (reference sequence). CDR3 size: 13 residues. CDR3 in amino acids: CASSQGFGYGYTF. The CDR3 DNA reads as TGTGCCAGTAGTCAGGGGTTCGGCTATGGCTACACCTTC.